The T cell receptor (beta chain) described here comes from a study of PD-1 blockade in classical Hodgkin lymphoma. Study in general: Each patient was given nivolumab 3 mg/kg through a vein every 2 weeks.

The protocol was immunoSEQ multiplex PCR, while the TCRdb copy is restricted to in-frame clones and leaves out a portion. The top ten hold 9.5% to 11% of the sample, which has 43,000 or so clones, over 70% seen once. Losses at the gene ends were 10 bases for V and 2 bases for J; bases not matched to a gene: 10. CDR3 length: 16 residues. Germline V gene sequence: CDR1 MRHNA, CDR2 SNTAGT. Relapses following autologous stem cell transplantation were seen in all patients, with brentuximab vedotin exposure varying. This receptor was taken from a human donor with classical Hodgkin lymphoma. The sample consisted of peripheral blood mononuclear cells (PBMCs), taken at baseline. The chain links TRBV6-4 to TRBJ1-3; TRBD1 aligns across 11 bases. The CDR3 reads CAIFLGQGAAGNTIYF. The CDR3 DNA follows: TGTGCCATCTTTCTAGGACAGGGGGCGGCTGGAAACACCATATATTTT.